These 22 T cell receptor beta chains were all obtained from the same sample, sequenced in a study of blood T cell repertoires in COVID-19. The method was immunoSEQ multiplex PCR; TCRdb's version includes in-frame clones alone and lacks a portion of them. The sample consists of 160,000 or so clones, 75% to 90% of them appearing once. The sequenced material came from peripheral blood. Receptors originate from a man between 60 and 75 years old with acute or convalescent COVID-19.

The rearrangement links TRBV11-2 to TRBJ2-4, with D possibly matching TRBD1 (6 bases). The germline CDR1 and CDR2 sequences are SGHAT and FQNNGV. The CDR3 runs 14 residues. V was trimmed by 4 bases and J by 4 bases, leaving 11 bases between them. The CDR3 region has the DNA TGTGCCAGCAGCTCCAGCAGGGGTAAAAACATTCAGTACTTC. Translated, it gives CASSSSRGKNIQYF.

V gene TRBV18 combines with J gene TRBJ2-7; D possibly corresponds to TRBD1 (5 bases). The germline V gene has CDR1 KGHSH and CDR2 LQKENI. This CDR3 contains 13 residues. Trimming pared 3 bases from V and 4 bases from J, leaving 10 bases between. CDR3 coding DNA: TGTGCCAGCTCACCTCAGGGTGGTTACGAGCAGTACTTC. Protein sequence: CASSPQGGYEQYF.

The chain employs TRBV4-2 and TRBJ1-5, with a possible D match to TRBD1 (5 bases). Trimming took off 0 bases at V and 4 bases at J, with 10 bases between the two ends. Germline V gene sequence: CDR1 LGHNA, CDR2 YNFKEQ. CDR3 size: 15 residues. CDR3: CASSQDQQGNQPQHF. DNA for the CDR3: TGTGCCAGCAGCCAAGATCAGCAGGGTAATCAGCCCCAGCATTTT.

The CDR3: CASSWGDGDGYTF. DNA for the CDR3: TGCGCCAGCAGCTGGGGGGACGGCGATGGCTACACCTTC. This rearrangement joins TRBV5-1 to TRBJ1-2; possible D gene TRBD1, 5 bases. The CDR3 spans 13 residues. Germline assignment: CDR1 SGHRS and CDR2 YFSETQ. Trimming removed 3 bases at V and 6 bases at J, with 12 bases between.

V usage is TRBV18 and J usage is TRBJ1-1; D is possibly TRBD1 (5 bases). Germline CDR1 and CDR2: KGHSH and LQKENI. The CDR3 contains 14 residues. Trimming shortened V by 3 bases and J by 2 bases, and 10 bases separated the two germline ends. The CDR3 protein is CASSPVDSNTEAFF. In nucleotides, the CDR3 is TGTGCCAGCTCACCCGTAGACAGTAACACTGAAGCTTTCTTT.

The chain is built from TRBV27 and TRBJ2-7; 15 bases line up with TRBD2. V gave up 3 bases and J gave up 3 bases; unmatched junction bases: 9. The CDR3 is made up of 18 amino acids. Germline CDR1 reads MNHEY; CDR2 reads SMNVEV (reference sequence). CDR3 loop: CASSLLGTSGGLIYEQYF. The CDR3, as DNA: TGTGCCAGCAGTTTGTTAGGGACTAGCGGGGGGCTAATCTACGAGCAGTACTTC.

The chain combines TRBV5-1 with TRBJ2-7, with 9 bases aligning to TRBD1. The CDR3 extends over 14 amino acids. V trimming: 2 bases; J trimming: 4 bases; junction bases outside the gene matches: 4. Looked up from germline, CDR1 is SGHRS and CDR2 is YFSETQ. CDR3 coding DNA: TGCGCCAGCAGCTTACAGGGGGCAGAGTACGAGCAGTACTTC. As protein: CASSLQGAEYEQYF.

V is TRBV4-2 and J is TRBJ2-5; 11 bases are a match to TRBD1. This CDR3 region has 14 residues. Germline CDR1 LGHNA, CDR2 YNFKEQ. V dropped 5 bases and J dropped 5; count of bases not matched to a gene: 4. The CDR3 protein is CASSVRDRGETQYF. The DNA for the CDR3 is TGTGCCAGCAGCGTACGGGACAGGGGGGAGACCCAGTACTTC.

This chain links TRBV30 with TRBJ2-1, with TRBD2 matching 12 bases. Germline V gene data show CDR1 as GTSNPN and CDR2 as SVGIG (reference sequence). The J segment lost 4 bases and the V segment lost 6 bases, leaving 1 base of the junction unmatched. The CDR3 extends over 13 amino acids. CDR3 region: CACLAGGYNEQFF. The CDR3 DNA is TGTGCCTGCCTAGCGGGAGGGTACAATGAGCAGTTCTTC. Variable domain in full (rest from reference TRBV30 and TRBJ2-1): SQTIHQWPATLVQPVGSPLSLECTVEGTSNPNLYWYRQAAGRGLQLLFYSVGIGQISSEVPQNLSASRPQDRQFILSSKKLLLSDSGFYLCACLAGGYNEQFFGPGTRLTVL.

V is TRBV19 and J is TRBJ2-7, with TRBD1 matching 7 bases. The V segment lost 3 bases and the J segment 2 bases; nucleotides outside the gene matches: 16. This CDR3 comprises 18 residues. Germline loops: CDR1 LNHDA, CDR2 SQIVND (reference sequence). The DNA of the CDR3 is TGTGCCAGTAGTATTGTACAGGGGACCCAGGTAACCCCCTACGAGCAGTACTTC. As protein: CASSIVQGTQVTPYEQYF.

CDR3 in DNA: TGCGCCAGCAGCCTTGGAGGGGGCGAGGAGACCCAGTACTTC. Its translation is CASSLGGGEETQYF. The rearrangement joins TRBV4-1 to TRBJ2-5, with a possible D match to TRBD1 (7 bases). Germline CDR1 and CDR2: MGHRA and YSYEKL. The CDR3 has 14 amino acids. Trimming cost V 4 bases and J 5 bases, with 14 bases left between them.

CDR3: CASSPTGTNQPQHF. CDR3 coding DNA: TGTGCCAGCTCACCCACAGGGACCAATCAGCCCCAGCATTTT. The chain is built from TRBV18 and TRBJ1-5; perhaps TRBD1 as D (6 bases). Germline assignment: CDR1 KGHSH and CDR2 LQKENI. The CDR3 has 14 amino acids. V was pared by 3 bases and J by 3 bases, with 9 bases between.

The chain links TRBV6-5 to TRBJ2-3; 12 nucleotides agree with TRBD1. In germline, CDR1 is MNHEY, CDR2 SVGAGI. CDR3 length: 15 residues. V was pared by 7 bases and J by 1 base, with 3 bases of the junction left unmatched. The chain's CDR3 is CASNRDRGRTDTQYF. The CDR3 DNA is TGTGCCAGCAACAGGGACAGGGGGCGCACAGATACGCAGTATTTT.

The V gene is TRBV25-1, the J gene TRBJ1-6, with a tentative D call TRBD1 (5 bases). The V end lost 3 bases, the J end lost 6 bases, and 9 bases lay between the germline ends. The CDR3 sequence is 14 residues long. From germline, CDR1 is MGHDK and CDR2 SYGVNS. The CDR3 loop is CASSDTGFNSPLHF. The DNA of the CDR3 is TGTGCCAGCAGTGATACAGGCTTTAATTCACCCCTCCACTTT.

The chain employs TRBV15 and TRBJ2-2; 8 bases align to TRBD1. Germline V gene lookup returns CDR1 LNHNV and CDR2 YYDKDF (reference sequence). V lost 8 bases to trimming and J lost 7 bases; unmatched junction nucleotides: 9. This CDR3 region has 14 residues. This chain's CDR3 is CATAPTGGIGELFF. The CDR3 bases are TGTGCCACCGCCCCAACAGGGGGGATCGGGGAGCTGTTTTTT.

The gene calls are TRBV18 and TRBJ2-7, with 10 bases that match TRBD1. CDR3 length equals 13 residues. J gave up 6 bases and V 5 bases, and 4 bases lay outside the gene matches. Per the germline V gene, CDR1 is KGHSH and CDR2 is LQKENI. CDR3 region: CASSRDRGSEQYF. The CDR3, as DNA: TGTGCCAGCTCAAGGGACAGGGGCAGCGAGCAGTACTTC.

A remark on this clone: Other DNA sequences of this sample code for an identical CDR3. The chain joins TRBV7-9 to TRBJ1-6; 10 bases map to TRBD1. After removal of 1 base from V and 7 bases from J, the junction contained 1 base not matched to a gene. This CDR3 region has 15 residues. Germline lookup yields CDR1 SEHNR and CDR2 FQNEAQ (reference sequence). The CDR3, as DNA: TGTGCCAGCAGCTTAGGGGGACAGGGGAATTCACCCCTCCACTTT. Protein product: CASSLGGQGNSPLHF.

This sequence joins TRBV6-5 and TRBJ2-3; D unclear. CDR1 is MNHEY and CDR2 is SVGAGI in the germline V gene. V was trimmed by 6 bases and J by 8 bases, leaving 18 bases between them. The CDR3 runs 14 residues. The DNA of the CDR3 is TGTGCCAGCAGGCCAGACGGTTCTGGGCGTACGCAGTATTTT. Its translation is CASRPDGSGRTQYF.

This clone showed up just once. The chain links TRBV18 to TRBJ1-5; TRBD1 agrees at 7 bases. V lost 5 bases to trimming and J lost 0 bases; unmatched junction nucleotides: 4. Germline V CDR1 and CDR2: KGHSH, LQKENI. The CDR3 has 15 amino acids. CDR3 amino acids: CASSSTGSSNQPQHF. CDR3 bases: TGTGCCAGCTCATCGACAGGGTCTAGCAATCAGCCCCAGCATTTT.

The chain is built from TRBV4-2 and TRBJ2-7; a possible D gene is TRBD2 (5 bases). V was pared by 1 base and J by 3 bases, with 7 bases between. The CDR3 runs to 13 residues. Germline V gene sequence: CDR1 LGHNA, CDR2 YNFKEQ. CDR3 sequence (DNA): TGTGCCAGCAGCCAAGCGGGGTTCTACGAGCAGTACTTC. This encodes CASSQAGFYEQYF.

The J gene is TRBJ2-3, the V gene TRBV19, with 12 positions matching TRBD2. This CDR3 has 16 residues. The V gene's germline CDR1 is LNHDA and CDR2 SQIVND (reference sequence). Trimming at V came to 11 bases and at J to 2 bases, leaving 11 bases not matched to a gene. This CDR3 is CACSRLAGASTDTQYF. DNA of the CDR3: TGTGCCTGTTCGCGACTAGCGGGGGCTTCCACAGATACGCAGTATTTT.

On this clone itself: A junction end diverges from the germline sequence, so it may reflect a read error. The CDR3 nucleotides are TGTGCCAGCAGCTTAGAAGTGGGCCCCCCCCACTTT. Amino acid sequence: CASSLEVGPPHF. This chain joins TRBV7-2 and TRBJ1-6; D not certain. CDR3 length: 12 residues. Germline lookup yields CDR1 SGHTA and CDR2 FQGNSA.